These T cell receptor beta chains were read from a single sample in a study of blood T cell repertoires in COVID-19. Clones were sequenced by immunoSEQ multiplex PCR, and TCRdb holds only the in-frame ones, with some missing. The sample carries roughly 200,000 clones, over 75% recorded once. Sequencing was performed on peripheral blood. Receptors were obtained from a woman aged 80 or older with active or convalescent COVID-19. The CDR3 runs from the conserved cysteine through the conserved F or W. A D gene is named only where the DNA matches it firmly. Size is stated for part of the rows, as once, few or many counts, or as a class when the clone is expanded.

-	TRBD1	TRBV10-3	TRBJ1-1	TGTGCCATCGGCGACGGACAGGGGAACACTGAAGCTTTCTTT	CAIGDGQGNTEAFF
-	-	TRBV10-3	TRBJ1-6	TGTGCCATCAGTGAGGACAGCCCGAGTTTCAGCTCCTATAATTCACCCCTCCACTTT	CAISEDSPSFSSYNSPLHF
-	TRBD2	TRBV20-1	TRBJ2-1	TGCAGTGCTAGTCTAGCGGGGGGGTCCTACAATGAGCAGTTCTTC	CSASLAGGSYNEQFF
-	-	TRBV19	TRBJ1-2	TGTGCCAGTAGTATATTAACGGTTGGGGCAACTCAAAATGGCTACACCTTC	CASSILTVGATQNGYTF
-	TRBD2	TRBV29-1	TRBJ2-3	TGCAGCTTCCCGGGTCGGGGGGGAACAGATACGCAGTATTTT	CSFPGRGGTDTQYF
-	-	TRBV20-1	TRBJ2-1	TGCAGTGCTAGCATAGAGAATGAGCAGTTCTTC	CSASIENEQFF
few	TRBD2	TRBV7-8	TRBJ2-2	TGTGCCAGCAGCCTCGCGGGGGGGTCGAACACCGGGGAGCTGTTTTTT	CASSLAGGSNTGELFF
-	-	TRBV14	TRBJ2-3	TGTGCCAGCAGGGTCCCGGGCACAGATACGCAGTATTTT	CASRVPGTDTQYF
-	TRBD1	TRBV7-6	TRBJ2-7	TGTGCCAGCAGCCAAGGACAGGAATCTAACGAGCAGTACTTC	CASSQGQESNEQYF
-	-	TRBV9	TRBJ1-3	TGTGCCAGCAGCGCGAACCCTGACAGAAACACCATATATTTT	CASSANPDRNTIYF
-	TRBD1	TRBV2	TRBJ2-7	TGTGCCAGCACAGGGGGTGCCGCTAGTAGAGGCGGCTACGAGCAGTACTTC	CASTGGAASRGGYEQYF
-	-	TRBV9	TRBJ1-4	TGTGCCAGCAGCGTTTCCGGGACACTTCGTGAAAAACTGTTTTTT	CASSVSGTLREKLFF
-	-	TRBV6-5	TRBJ1-2	TGTGCCAGCAGTTATGCGTCGTCGGGACTCTATGGCTACACCTTC	CASSYASSGLYGYTF
-	-	TRBV6-5	TRBJ1-2	TGTGCCAGCAGAGAGGGCCTCAACTATGGCTACACCTTC	CASREGLNYGYTF
-	TRBD1	TRBV6-5	TRBJ1-1	TGTGCCAGCAAGTGGGACAGGAACACTGAAGCTTTCTTT	CASKWDRNTEAFF
-	TRBD2	TRBV28	TRBJ2-5	TGTGCCAGCAGTAAAGCGGGGGGGATCCAAGAGACCCAGTACTTC	CASSKAGGIQETQYF
few	TRBD1	TRBV19	TRBJ2-4	TGTGCCAGTAGTATATTTTTAGTAGGGACAGGGGGCAATAACATTCAGTACTTC	CASSIFLVGTGGNNIQYF